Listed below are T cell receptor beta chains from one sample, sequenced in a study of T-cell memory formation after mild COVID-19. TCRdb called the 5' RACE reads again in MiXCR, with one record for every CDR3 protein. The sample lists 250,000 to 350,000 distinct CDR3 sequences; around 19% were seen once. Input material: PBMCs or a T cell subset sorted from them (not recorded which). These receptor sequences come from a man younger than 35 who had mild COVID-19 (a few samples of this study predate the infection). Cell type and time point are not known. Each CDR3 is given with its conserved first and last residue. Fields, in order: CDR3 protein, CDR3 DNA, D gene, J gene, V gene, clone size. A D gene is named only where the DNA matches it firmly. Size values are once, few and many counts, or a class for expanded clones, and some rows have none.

CDR3aa: CASSLGRGNNEQFF
CDR3nt: TGTGCCAGCAGTTTAGGTAGGGGAAACAATGAGCAGTTCTTC
d_gene: NA
j_gene: TRBJ2-1
v_gene: TRBV6-6
abundance: NA

CDR3aa: CASSQGRDRNF
CDR3nt: TGCGCCAGCAGCCAAGGCCGGGACCGAAACTTC
d_gene: NA
j_gene: TRBJ1-2
v_gene: TRBV4-3
abundance: NA

CDR3aa: CASLERLAGGQSKNIQYF
CDR3nt: TGCGCCAGTCTCGAGAGGCTAGCGGGGGGGCAGTCCAAAAACATTCAGTACTTC
d_gene: TRBD2
j_gene: TRBJ2-4
v_gene: TRBV10-2
abundance: NA

CDR3aa: CASSSDLAGGQNIQYF
CDR3nt: TGTGCCAGCAGCTCTGATCTAGCGGGGGGGCAGAACATTCAGTACTTC
d_gene: TRBD2
j_gene: TRBJ2-4
v_gene: TRBV5-4
abundance: once

CDR3aa: CASSIQGRRNTIYF
CDR3nt: TGTGCCAGCAGCATACAGGGTCGGAGAAACACCATATATTTT
d_gene: NA
j_gene: TRBJ1-3
v_gene: TRBV5-6
abundance: few

CDR3aa: CASGRAGGPNEQFF
CDR3nt: TGTGCCAGCGGTAGGGCGGGGGGGCCCAATGAGCAGTTCTTC
d_gene: TRBD2
j_gene: TRBJ2-1
v_gene: TRBV6-5
abundance: once

CDR3aa: CASSLVSATEAFF
CDR3nt: TGCGCCAGCAGCTTGGTGTCGGCCACTGAAGCTTTCTTT
d_gene: NA
j_gene: TRBJ1-1
v_gene: TRBV5-1
abundance: few

CDR3aa: CASRGEINQPQHF
CDR3nt: TGTGCCAGCAGAGGGGAAATCAATCAGCCCCAGCATTTT
d_gene: NA
j_gene: TRBJ1-5
v_gene: TRBV2
abundance: NA

CDR3aa: CASSWRGRADTQYF
CDR3nt: TGTGCCAGCAGTTGGAGGGGGCGGGCAGATACGCAGTATTTT
d_gene: NA
j_gene: TRBJ2-3
v_gene: TRBV6-5
abundance: NA

CDR3aa: CASSSQGDTEAFF
CDR3nt: TGCGCCAGCAGCTCGCAGGGGGATACTGAAGCTTTCTTT
d_gene: TRBD1
j_gene: TRBJ1-1
v_gene: TRBV5-1
abundance: many

CDR3aa: CASTPGDSREQYF
CDR3nt: TGTGCCAGCACCCCGGGGGACTCCCGCGAGCAGTACTTC
d_gene: NA
j_gene: TRBJ2-7
v_gene: TRBV6-5
abundance: NA

CDR3aa: CASSKVSWGRYGYTF
CDR3nt: TGCGCCAGCAGCAAAGTTTCCTGGGGCCGGTATGGCTACACCTTC
d_gene: NA
j_gene: TRBJ1-2
v_gene: TRBV4-1
abundance: NA

CDR3aa: CASSLSGQNYGYTF
CDR3nt: TGTGCCAGCAGCTTATCGGGGCAGAACTATGGCTACACCTTC
d_gene: NA
j_gene: TRBJ1-2
v_gene: TRBV7-9
abundance: NA

CDR3aa: CASSYFGGRGEAFF
CDR3nt: TGTGCCAGCAGTTACTTTGGCGGTCGGGGTGAAGCTTTCTTT
d_gene: NA
j_gene: TRBJ1-1
v_gene: TRBV6-5
abundance: few

CDR3aa: CASSQEPTGFGELFF
CDR3nt: TGCGCCAGCAGCCAAGAACCTACAGGGTTCGGGGAGCTGTTTTTT
d_gene: NA
j_gene: TRBJ2-2
v_gene: TRBV4-3
abundance: few

CDR3aa: CATSRGQVAGDLKETQYF
CDR3nt: TGTGCCACCAGCAGAGGACAGGTAGCGGGGGACCTCAAAGAGACCCAGTACTTC
d_gene: TRBD2
j_gene: TRBJ2-5
v_gene: TRBV15
abundance: few

CDR3aa: CASRVDGGEEFF
CDR3nt: TGTGCCAGCAGAGTTGACGGAGGCGAGGAGTTCTTC
d_gene: NA
j_gene: TRBJ2-1
v_gene: TRBV28
abundance: NA

CDR3aa: CASSFPHGGGSTGELFF
CDR3nt: TGTGCCAGCAGCTTTCCCCACGGAGGGGGATCTACCGGGGAGCTGTTTTTT
d_gene: NA
j_gene: TRBJ2-2
v_gene: TRBV7-2
abundance: few

CDR3aa: CSAAPYLGGSYEQYF
CDR3nt: TGCAGTGCGGCCCCCTATCTGGGGGGGAGCTACGAGCAGTACTTC
d_gene: TRBD2
j_gene: TRBJ2-7
v_gene: TRBV20-1
abundance: NA

CDR3aa: CASSAPRGGNTQYF
CDR3nt: TGCGCCAGCAGCGCGCCCCGGGGGGGGAATACGCAGTATTTT
d_gene: TRBD2
j_gene: TRBJ2-3
v_gene: TRBV4-1
abundance: NA

CDR3aa: CASSLARGGNGYTF
CDR3nt: TGTGCCAGCAGCTTAGCGAGAGGGGGCAATGGCTACACCTTC
d_gene: TRBD1
j_gene: TRBJ1-2
v_gene: TRBV7-2
abundance: NA

CDR3aa: CASRSQGPINEQFF
CDR3nt: TGTGCCAGCAGGTCACAGGGCCCTATTAATGAGCAGTTCTTC
d_gene: NA
j_gene: TRBJ2-1
v_gene: TRBV11-2
abundance: few

CDR3aa: CSASGFAKNIQYF
CDR3nt: TGCAGTGCTTCAGGGTTCGCCAAAAACATTCAGTACTTC
d_gene: NA
j_gene: TRBJ2-4
v_gene: TRBV20-1
abundance: few

CDR3aa: CASSPRPGQGNPIHTGELFF
CDR3nt: TGTGCCAGCAGCCCCCGACCGGGACAGGGGAATCCCATCCACACCGGGGAGCTGTTTTTT
d_gene: NA
j_gene: TRBJ2-2
v_gene: TRBV21-1
abundance: few

CDR3aa: CASTPAREGQETQYF
CDR3nt: TGTGCCAGCACGCCCGCCCGGGAGGGTCAAGAGACCCAGTACTTC
d_gene: TRBD2
j_gene: TRBJ2-5
v_gene: TRBV7-2
abundance: NA

CDR3aa: CASSAAGISDTQYF
CDR3nt: TGCGCCAGCAGCGCCGCGGGGATATCAGATACGCAGTATTTT
d_gene: NA
j_gene: TRBJ2-3
v_gene: TRBV5-1
abundance: NA

CDR3aa: CSVRGAKETQYF
CDR3nt: TGCAGCGTTCGCGGGGCAAAAGAGACCCAGTACTTC
d_gene: NA
j_gene: TRBJ2-5
v_gene: TRBV29-1
abundance: NA

CDR3aa: CASRAAGDRVTEAFF
CDR3nt: TGCGCCAGCAGGGCGGCGGGAGACAGGGTCACTGAAGCTTTCTTT
d_gene: TRBD1
j_gene: TRBJ1-1
v_gene: TRBV4-3
abundance: NA

CDR3aa: CSVVIPGQRYEQYF
CDR3nt: TGCAGCGTCGTGATACCGGGACAGAGATACGAGCAGTACTTC
d_gene: TRBD1
j_gene: TRBJ2-7
v_gene: TRBV29-1
abundance: NA

CDR3aa: CASSLGAGSSYNEQFF
CDR3nt: TGTGCCAGCAGCTTGGGTGCGGGAAGCTCCTACAATGAGCAGTTCTTC
d_gene: NA
j_gene: TRBJ2-1
v_gene: TRBV5-6
abundance: NA

CDR3aa: CASSQGGGQSYEQFF
CDR3nt: TGCGCCAGCAGCCAAGGGGGGGGGCAATCTTATGAGCAGTTCTTC
d_gene: NA
j_gene: TRBJ2-1
v_gene: TRBV4-1
abundance: few

CDR3aa: CAISESSGGLQETQYF
CDR3nt: TGTGCCATCAGTGAATCGAGCGGGGGACTCCAAGAGACCCAGTACTTC
d_gene: TRBD2
j_gene: TRBJ2-5
v_gene: TRBV10-3
abundance: many

CDR3aa: CASSFRQGGNTIYF
CDR3nt: TGCGCCAGCAGCTTCCGGCAGGGAGGAAACACCATATATTTT
d_gene: NA
j_gene: TRBJ1-3
v_gene: TRBV5-1
abundance: NA

CDR3aa: CSARGQGAYETQYF
CDR3nt: TGCAGTGCTAGGGGACAGGGGGCGTATGAGACCCAGTACTTC
d_gene: TRBD1
j_gene: TRBJ2-5
v_gene: TRBV20-1
abundance: NA

CDR3aa: CASSQNDRGTEAFF
CDR3nt: TGTGCCAGCAGCCAGAACGACAGGGGCACTGAAGCTTTCTTT
d_gene: TRBD1
j_gene: TRBJ1-1
v_gene: TRBV3-1
abundance: NA

CDR3aa: CADLALANTGELFF
CDR3nt: TGTGCCGACCTGGCTCTTGCGAACACCGGGGAGCTGTTTTTT
d_gene: NA
j_gene: TRBJ2-2
v_gene: TRBV7-9
abundance: few

CDR3aa: CASSHSGRGLSSYNEQFF
CDR3nt: TGTGCCAGCAGCCACTCGGGGCGGGGGCTGAGCTCCTACAATGAGCAGTTCTTC
d_gene: NA
j_gene: TRBJ2-1
v_gene: TRBV5-4
abundance: few

CDR3aa: CASRLTYRDQPQHF
CDR3nt: TGTGCCAGCAGACTTACCTACAGGGATCAGCCCCAGCATTTT
d_gene: NA
j_gene: TRBJ1-5
v_gene: TRBV6-5
abundance: few

CDR3aa: CASSLTGEPEAFF
CDR3nt: TGTGCCAGCAGTTTGACGGGGGAGCCTGAAGCTTTCTTT
d_gene: NA
j_gene: TRBJ1-1
v_gene: TRBV12-3/TRBV12-4
abundance: NA